Sequencing of this T cell receptor (beta chain) was carried out in a study of CD8 T cells in ankylosing spondylitis. Study-level points and caveats: A TCR beta motif of 8 or 9 highly homologous variants appeared characteristic of ankylosing spondylitis blood. Matched ankylosing spondylitis synovial fluid reportedly showed significant enrichment of disease-linked clones. The disease-linked clones had a CD8+ phenotype and low blood frequencies.

TCRdb analysed the 5' RACE reads with MiXCR anew, one entry per CDR3 protein. The repertoire consists of 750,000 to 850,000 distinct CDR3 sequences, with roughly 10% occurring once and the leading ten covering around 0.51%. Germline-derived CDR1 and CDR2 are LGHNA and YSLEER. The CDR3 has 14 amino acids. Trimming took off 1 base at V and 4 bases at J, with 7 bases between the two ends. In this sample, this clonotype turned up a few times. Its antigen is not identified. This clonotype was obtained from a male donor with ankylosing spondylitis. Sequencing was carried out using blood, either unsorted or a sorted T cell fraction (not recorded which). The V gene is TRBV4-3, the J gene TRBJ2-2; D ambiguous. The CDR3 region is CASSQGPITGELFF. CDR3 bases: TGCGCCAGCAGCCAAGGGCCCATCACCGGGGAGCTGTTTTTT.